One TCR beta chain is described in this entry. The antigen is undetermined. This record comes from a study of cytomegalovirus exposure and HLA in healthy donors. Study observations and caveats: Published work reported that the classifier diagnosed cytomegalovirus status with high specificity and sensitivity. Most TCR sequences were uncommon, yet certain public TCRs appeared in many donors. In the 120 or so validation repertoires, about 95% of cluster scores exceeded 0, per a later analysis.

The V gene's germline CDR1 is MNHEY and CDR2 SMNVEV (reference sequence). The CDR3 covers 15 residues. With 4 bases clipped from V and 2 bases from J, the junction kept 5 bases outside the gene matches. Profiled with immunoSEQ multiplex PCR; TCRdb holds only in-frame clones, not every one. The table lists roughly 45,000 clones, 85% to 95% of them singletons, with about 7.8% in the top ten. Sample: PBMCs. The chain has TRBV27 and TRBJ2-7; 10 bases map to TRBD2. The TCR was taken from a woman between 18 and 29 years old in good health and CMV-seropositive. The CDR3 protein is CASSSTSGPTYEQYF. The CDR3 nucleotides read TGTGCCAGCAGTTCGACTAGCGGGCCGACCTACGAGCAGTACTTC.